This T cell receptor beta chain came from a study of blood T cell repertoires in COVID-19. Study information: Acute and convalescent COVID-19 samples came from the United States, Italy and Spain.

Recruitment covered about two dozen US areas and drew participants whose ages spanned about 18 to 100 years. In the original processing: Reference gene primers were amplified, and this amplification served to estimate nucleated cell counts. Sequenced by immunoSEQ multiplex PCR; TCRdb stores in-frame clones only, minus some. Clone size and V and J calls were adopted from that table, with D and trimming inferred from the DNA. The sample has some 210,000 clones; about nine tenths are singletons. Sequences were obtained from PBMCs or T cells enriched from blood (not recorded which). The sequence came from a man aged 18-30 years with acute COVID-19.

In nucleotides, the CDR3 is TGTGCCAGCAGCACCTCGACAGCGCTGAATGAAAAACTGTTTTTT. Translation: CASSTSTALNEKLFF. V is TRBV7-9 and J is TRBJ1-4; D might be TRBD1 (5 bases). CDR1 SEHNR and CDR2 FQNEAQ come from the germline V gene (reference sequence). Trimming cost V 5 bases and J 5 bases, with 15 bases left between them. The CDR3 is 15 amino acids.